This T cell receptor (beta chain) comes out of a study of blood T cells in healthy people across ages. With a J-beta primer mix and a sample-barcoded 5' primer, a second PCR ran about 6 to 11 cycles. The template-switch adaptor, which had 12 random nucleotides, put a tag on each cDNA molecule. Each single sample gave us at least 2.5 million CDR3-containing paired-end reads. In TCRdb, the 5' RACE reads were re-called with MiXCR into one record per CDR3 protein. The repertoire holds approximately 810,000 distinct CDR3 sequences, with around 28% as singletons. The table lists this clonotype with many counts. The length of the CDR3 is 13 residues. V lost 8 bases, J lost 3 bases, and 5 bases stayed unmatched. Germline V gives CDR1 MDHEN, CDR2 SYDVKM.

The chain is built from TRBV28 and TRBJ2-7, with 9 bases identical to TRBD1. The source is a woman older than 75 in good health. Material: blood. This CDR3 reads CASGTGQGYEQYF. In DNA, the CDR3 is TGTGCCAGCGGAACGGGACAGGGCTACGAGCAGTACTTC.